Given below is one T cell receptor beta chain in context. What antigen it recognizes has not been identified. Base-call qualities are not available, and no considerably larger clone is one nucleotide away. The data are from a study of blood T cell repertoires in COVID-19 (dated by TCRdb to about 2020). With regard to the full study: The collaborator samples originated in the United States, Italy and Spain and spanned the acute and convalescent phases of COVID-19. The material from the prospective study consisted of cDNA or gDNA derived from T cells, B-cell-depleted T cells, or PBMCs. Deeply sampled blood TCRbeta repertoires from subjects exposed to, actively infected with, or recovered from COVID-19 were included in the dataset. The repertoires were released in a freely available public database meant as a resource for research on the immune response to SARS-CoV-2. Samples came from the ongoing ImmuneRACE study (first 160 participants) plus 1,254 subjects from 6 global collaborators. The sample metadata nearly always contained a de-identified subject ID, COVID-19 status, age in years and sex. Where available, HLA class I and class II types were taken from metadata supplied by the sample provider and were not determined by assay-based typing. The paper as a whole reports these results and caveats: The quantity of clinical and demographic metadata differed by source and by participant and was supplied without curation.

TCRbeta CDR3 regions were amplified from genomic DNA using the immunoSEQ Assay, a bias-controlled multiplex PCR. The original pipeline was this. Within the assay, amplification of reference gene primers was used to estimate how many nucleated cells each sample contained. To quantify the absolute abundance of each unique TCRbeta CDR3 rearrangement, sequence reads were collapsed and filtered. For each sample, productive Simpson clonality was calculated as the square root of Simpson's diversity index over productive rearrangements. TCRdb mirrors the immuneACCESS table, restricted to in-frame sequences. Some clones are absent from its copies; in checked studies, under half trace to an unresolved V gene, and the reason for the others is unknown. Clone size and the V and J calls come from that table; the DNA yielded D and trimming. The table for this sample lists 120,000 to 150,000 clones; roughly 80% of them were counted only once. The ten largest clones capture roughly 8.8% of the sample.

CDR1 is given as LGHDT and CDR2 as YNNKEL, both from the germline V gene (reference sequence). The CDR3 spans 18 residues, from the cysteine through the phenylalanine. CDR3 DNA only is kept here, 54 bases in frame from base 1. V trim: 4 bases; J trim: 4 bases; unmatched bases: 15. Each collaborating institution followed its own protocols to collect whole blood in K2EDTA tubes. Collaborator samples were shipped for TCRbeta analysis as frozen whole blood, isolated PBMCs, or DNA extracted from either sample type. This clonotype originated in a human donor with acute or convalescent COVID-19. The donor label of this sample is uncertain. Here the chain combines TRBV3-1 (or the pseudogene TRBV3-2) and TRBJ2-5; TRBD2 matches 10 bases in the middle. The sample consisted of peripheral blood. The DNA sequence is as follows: TGTGCCAGCAGCCCAGCGGGGGGGCAAAGGGGAAAAGGAGAGACCCAGTACTTC. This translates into CASSPAGGQRGKGETQYF.